The source of this T cell receptor beta chain is a study of blood T cell repertoires in COVID-19. Libraries were prepared by immunoSEQ multiplex PCR; TCRdb keeps only in-frame clonotypes and omits some of them. The data contain 280,000 or so clones, over 75% of them singletons. Germline CDR1 and CDR2: SNHLY and FYNNEI. Trimming pared 2 bases from V and 5 bases from J, leaving 15 bases between. The CDR3 is made up of 15 amino acids. This clonotype was obtained from a man aged 30-40 years who had recovered from COVID-19. The chain uses TRBV2 and TRBJ1-2, with D possibly being TRBD1 (5 bases). The source material was PBMCs or T cells enriched from blood (not recorded which). The DNA for the CDR3 is TGTGCCAGCAGTGAATTCGGACACGAACTATATGGCTACACCTTC. It yields the protein CASSEFGHELYGYTF.